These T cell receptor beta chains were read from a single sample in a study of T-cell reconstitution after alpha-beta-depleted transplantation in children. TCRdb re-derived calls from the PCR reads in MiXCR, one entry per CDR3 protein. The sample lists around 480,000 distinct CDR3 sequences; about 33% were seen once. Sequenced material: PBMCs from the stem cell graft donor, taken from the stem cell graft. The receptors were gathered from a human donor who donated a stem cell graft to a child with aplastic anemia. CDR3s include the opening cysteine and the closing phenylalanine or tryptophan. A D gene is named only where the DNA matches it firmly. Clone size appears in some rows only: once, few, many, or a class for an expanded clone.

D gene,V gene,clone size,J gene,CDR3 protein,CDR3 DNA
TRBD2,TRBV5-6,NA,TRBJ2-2,CASSLIGRATGELFF,TGTGCCAGCAGCTTAATCGGGAGGGCCACCGGGGAGCTGTTTTTT
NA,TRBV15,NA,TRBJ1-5,CATSRDTGRLSNQPQHF,TGTGCCACCAGCAGAGATACAGGGCGTCTTAGCAATCAGCCCCAGCATTTT
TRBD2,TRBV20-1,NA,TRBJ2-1,CSASASGGHNEQFF,TGCAGTGCCAGCGCTAGCGGGGGTCACAATGAGCAGTTCTTC
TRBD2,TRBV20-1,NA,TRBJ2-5,CSARGLAGLQETQYF,TGCAGTGCTAGGGGACTAGCGGGACTCCAAGAGACCCAGTACTTC
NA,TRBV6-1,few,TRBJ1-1,CASSDRGSTEAFF,TGTGCCAGCAGTGATAGGGGGTCCACTGAAGCTTTCTTT
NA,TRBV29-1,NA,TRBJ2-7,CSARTENSYEQYF,TGCAGCGCCCGGACAGAGAACTCCTACGAGCAGTACTTC
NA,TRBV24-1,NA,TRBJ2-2,CATSDSSDGELFF,TGTGCCACCAGTGACTCCAGCGACGGGGAGCTGTTTTTT
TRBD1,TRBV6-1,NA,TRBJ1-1,CASSGGQSYLNTEAFF,TGTGCCAGCAGTGGGGGACAGAGCTACCTGAACACTGAAGCTTTCTTT
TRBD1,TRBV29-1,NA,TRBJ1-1,CSVERQGATEAFF,TGCAGCGTGGAAAGACAGGGGGCCACTGAAGCTTTCTTT
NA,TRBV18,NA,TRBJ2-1,CASSPLRGSSYNEQFF,TGTGCCAGCTCACCACTTCGGGGGAGCTCCTACAATGAGCAGTTCTTC
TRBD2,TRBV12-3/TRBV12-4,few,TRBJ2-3,CASSTGTSGTDTQYF,TGTGCCAGCAGTACCGGGACTAGCGGCACAGATACGCAGTATTTT
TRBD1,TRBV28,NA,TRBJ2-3,CASSNPSMGNRGISDTQYF,TGTGCCAGCAGTAACCCATCAATGGGGAACAGGGGGATTTCAGATACGCAGTATTTT
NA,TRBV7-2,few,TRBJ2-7,CASSQAGASYEQYF,TGTGCCAGCAGCCAGGCGGGGGCTTCCTACGAGCAGTACTTC
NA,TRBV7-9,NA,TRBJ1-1,CASSRGTGNMNTEAFF,TGTGCCAGCAGCCGTGGGACCGGTAATATGAACACTGAAGCTTTCTTT
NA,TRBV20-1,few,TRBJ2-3,CSAREAASGSTDTQYF,TGCAGTGCTAGAGAAGCCGCGAGCGGGAGCACAGATACGCAGTATTTT
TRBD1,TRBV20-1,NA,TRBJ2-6,CSATGGGGSGANVLTF,TGCAGTGCTACAGGGGGCGGTGGATCTGGGGCCAACGTCCTGACTTTC
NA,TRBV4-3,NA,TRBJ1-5,CASSQGLAGSRQPQHF,TGCGCCAGCAGCCAAGGTCTTGCAGGGTCGCGACAGCCCCAGCATTTT
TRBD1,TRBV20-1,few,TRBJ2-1,CSLQDREVLFF,TGCAGTCTACAAGACAGGGAAGTTCTGTTCTTC
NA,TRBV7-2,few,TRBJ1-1,CASSLGGRWANTEAFF,TGTGCCAGCAGCTTAGGAGGACGGTGGGCTAACACTGAAGCTTTCTTT
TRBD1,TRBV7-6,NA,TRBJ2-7,CASSSRLPGQGTEQYF,TGTGCCAGCAGCTCGAGGCTGCCGGGACAGGGAACCGAGCAGTACTTC
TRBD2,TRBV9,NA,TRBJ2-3,CASSVGAGGPADTQYF,TGTGCCAGCAGCGTAGGTGCGGGAGGGCCGGCAGATACGCAGTATTTT
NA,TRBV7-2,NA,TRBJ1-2,CASSAKAGTSIWYGYTF,TGTGCCAGCAGCGCCAAAGCCGGGACCTCGATATGGTATGGCTACACCTTC